This T cell receptor (beta chain) appears in the sequencing data of a study of Graves' ophthalmopathy and Graves' hyperthyroidism (dated 2018 in TCRdb). Study-level background: Peripheral blood samples were taken at the time of initial diagnosis, before any treatment was given. TCR beta repertoire signatures were used to distinguish Graves' ophthalmopathy from Graves' hyperthyroidism and to predict progression to ophthalmopathy. In total, 135 blood samples were TCR-sequenced: around 42 ophthalmopathy, approximately 75 hyperthyroidism and about 17 hyperthyroidism-to-ophthalmopathy patients. To explore V-J signatures distinguishing ophthalmopathy from hyperthyroidism, a discovery set of 100 or so patients (roughly 45 ophthalmopathy, some 55 stable hyperthyroidism) was enrolled. The independent validation cohort included about 19 hyperthyroidism patients plus 17 patients who later progressed from hyperthyroidism to ophthalmopathy. T-cell repertoires of thyroid tissue and blood were compared in a handful of hyperthyroidism patients. After sampling, hyperthyroidism patients received methimazole starting at 30 mg daily, and ophthalmopathy patients received high-dose intravenous methylprednisolone. The paper's findings and limits, for the study overall: No statistical method was used to predetermine the sample size, and group allocation was not hidden from the investigators. In cross-validation, the 13-signature model distinguished ophthalmopathy from stable hyperthyroidism with just over 85% sensitivity and about 84% specificity, and in the test set the corresponding values were roughly 80% and 76%. In validation, the model predicted ophthalmopathy progression with 70.59% sensitivity and roughly 72% specificity; about a dozen predicted patients were CT-confirmed with GO in a median of approximately six months. Most expanded thyroid clonotypes with a frequency above 0.001 also appeared in blood, which suggests that blood repertoires may reflect the immune response in the thyroid.

The ophthalmopathy patients had moderately to severely active disease, with a Clinical Activity Score of 3 or higher, a NOSPECS grade of 4 or higher, and a disease duration of less than 3 months. Anyone with other autoimmune diseases, uncontrolled infections, pregnancy or lactation was excluded from the study. Diagnosis was based on clinical symptoms, serum thyroxine, TRAb, thyroid ultrasound and orbital computed tomography. PBMCs were isolated from 7.5 to 10 ml of fresh peripheral blood by Ficoll-Paque density gradient centrifugation. Total RNA was extracted using Trizol reagent, and RNA quality was checked on an Agilent 2100 Bioanalyzer. This clonotype was picked up many times. Its antigen is currently not known. Per-base quality was not reported, and no clone a single base away is much larger than it. The trim is 6 bases for V and 1 base for J, with a gap of 9 bases between the germline ends. As encoded in the germline V gene, CDR1 is SGHVS while CDR2 is FQNEAQ. From its cysteine to its phenylalanine, the CDR3 spans 13 amino acids. Left in the record is the CDR3 DNA by itself, 39 bases read in frame from the first base.

TCR beta CDR3 regions were amplified from RNA transcripts for repertoire sequencing. A first-round RT-PCR used HTBI primers with the Qiagen OneStep RT-PCR kit, followed by a second-round multiplex PCR, size selection and purification. Sequencing of the libraries was carried out on an Illumina HiSeq2000 in paired-end mode with 100 bp reads. Per the original workflow: Reads were processed with SOAPnuke, discarding reads with adapters, uncalled bases, mean Phred below 15, or no exact constant-primer or identifier match. COPE v1.2.5 was used to merge the high-quality paired reads. Clonotypes were defined as unique nucleotide sequences and were aligned to IMGT TRB V, D and J references using MiTCR v1.1. The analysis was limited to V-J combinations with a frequency above 0.0001, which together covered about 99% of the repertoires. For each V-J combination, a TCR clonal expansion and chaos score was defined as F50 clonal expansion divided by the chaos observed in the TCRdist matrix. Welch's t-statistics and random forest were used to reduce features to about a dozen V-J combinations, which were fed into a naive Bayes classifier. The Morisita-Horn index was used to measure how similar the thyroid and blood repertoires were. TCRdb applied fastp at Q25 and MiXCR to the public reads, then kept only in-frame beta chains. CDR3 protein duplicates are merged, each entry listing the most common genes and DNA. TCRdb assigned the V and J calls; the authors' analysis was not used. The sample includes approximately 700,000 distinct CDR3 sequences, with 35% to 50% observed a single time. More than 2.5% of the sample is held by the ten biggest clonotypes.

The receptor was isolated from an adult man with Graves' ophthalmopathy. Sequencing was done on a sample of peripheral blood. This receptor chain uses TRBV7-8 and TRBJ1-1; the D gene identity is not certain. The nucleotides are TGTGCCAGCAGGGAGGTGGGGAACACTGAAGCTTTCTTT. The encoded protein is CASREVGNTEAFF.